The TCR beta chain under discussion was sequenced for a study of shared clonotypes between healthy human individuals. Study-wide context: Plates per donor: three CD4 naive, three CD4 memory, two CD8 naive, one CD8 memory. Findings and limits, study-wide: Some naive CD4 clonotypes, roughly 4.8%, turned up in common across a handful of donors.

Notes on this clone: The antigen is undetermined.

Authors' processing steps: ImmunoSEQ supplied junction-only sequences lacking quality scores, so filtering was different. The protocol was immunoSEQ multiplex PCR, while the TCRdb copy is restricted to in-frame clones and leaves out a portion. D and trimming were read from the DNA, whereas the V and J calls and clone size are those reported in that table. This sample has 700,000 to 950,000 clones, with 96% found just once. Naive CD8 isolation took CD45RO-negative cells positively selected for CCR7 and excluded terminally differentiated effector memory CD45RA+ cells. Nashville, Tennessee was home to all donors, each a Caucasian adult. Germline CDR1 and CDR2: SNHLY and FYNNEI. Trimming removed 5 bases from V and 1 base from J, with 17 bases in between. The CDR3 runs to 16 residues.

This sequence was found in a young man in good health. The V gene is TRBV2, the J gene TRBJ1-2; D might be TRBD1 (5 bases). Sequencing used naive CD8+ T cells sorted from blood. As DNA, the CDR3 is TGTGCCAGCAGTTCCGGGGCCGGAGGCCTTAACTATGGCTACACCTTC. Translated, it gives CASSSGAGGLNYGYTF.